Presented here are 26 T cell receptor beta chains from one specimen sequenced in a study of patients and donors after allogeneic stem cell transplantation. Using its own MiXCR run on the RT-PCR reads, TCRdb lists one record per CDR3 protein. The sample includes about 400,000 distinct CDR3 sequences, 16% seen only once; the top ten take 7.2%. Sequencing used blood, either unsorted or a sorted T cell fraction (not recorded which). These receptors were collected from a human donor who was either an allogeneic HSCT recipient or a stem cell or donor lymphocyte infusion donor (not recorded which). It is not recorded whose cells these are; they may come from a transplant donor.

This clonotype was observed a handful of times. This chain links TRBV5-1 with TRBJ2-1; 11 bases match TRBD2. Losses at the gene ends were 4 bases for V and 4 bases for J; bases not matched to a gene: 13. The CDR3 length is 18 residues. The germline V gene encodes CDR1 SGHRS and CDR2 YFSETQ. CDR3 DNA sequence: TGCGCCAGCAGCGATGAGTTCGGTAGCGGGAGGGTATACAATGAGCAGTTCTTC. This translates into CASSDEFGSGRVYNEQFF.

The chain employs TRBV11-2 and TRBJ1-2; TRBD1 matches 10 bases. Germline trimming cut 5 bases from V and 11 bases from J; bases unmatched to any gene: 5. This CDR3 comprises 12 residues. Per the germline V gene, CDR1 is SGHAT and CDR2 is FQNNGV. The DNA of the CDR3 is TGTGCCAGCAGCCCCGGGACAGGGGATTACACCTTC. Protein sequence: CASSPGTGDYTF.

The chain is built from TRBV25-1 and TRBJ2-7; perhaps TRBD2 as D (5 bases). Trimming left V 1 base short and J 6 bases short, with 10 bases between. This CDR3 has 13 amino acids. Looked up from germline, CDR1 is MGHDK and CDR2 is SYGVNS. The CDR3 here is CASSESRVGEQYF. The CDR3 bases are TGTGCCAGCAGTGAATCGAGGGTTGGCGAGCAGTACTTC.

The CDR3 loop reads CASRQTSGGPYEQYF. DNA of the CDR3: TGTGCCAGCAGGCAAACTAGCGGGGGACCCTACGAGCAGTACTTC. The chain carries TRBV2 and TRBJ2-7, with 11 bases that match TRBD2. After removal of 6 bases from V and 2 bases from J, the junction contained 6 bases not matched to a gene. Germline CDR1 SNHLY, CDR2 FYNNEI. This CDR3 has 15 amino acids.

This clonotype was detected only a few times. The chain links TRBV19 to TRBJ1-5; D perhaps matches TRBD1 (6 bases). Trimming pared 0 bases from V and 4 bases from J, leaving 10 bases between. The germline V gene has CDR1 LNHDA and CDR2 SQIVND (reference sequence). This CDR3 region has 15 residues. This chain's CDR3 is CASSIDTGKNQPQHF. DNA of the CDR3: TGTGCCAGTAGTATAGACACAGGGAAGAATCAGCCCCAGCATTTT.

J is TRBJ1-2 and V is TRBV15; D is possibly TRBD1 (6 bases). The CDR3 covers 16 residues. Germline CDR1 and CDR2: LNHNV and YYDKDF (reference sequence). Trimming cost V 3 bases and J 3 bases, with 17 bases left between them. CDR3 sequence reads: CATSRGGGSGDYGYTF. Here the CDR3 DNA reads TGTGCCACCAGCAGGGGCGGGGGCTCCGGAGACTATGGCTACACCTTC.

This clonotype has only a few counts. The chain links TRBV5-5 to TRBJ2-3, with unresolved D. V was cut by 1 base and J by 1 base, with 10 bases left in between. This CDR3 has 15 amino acids. From germline, CDR1 is SGHKS and CDR2 YYEKEE (reference sequence). In DNA, the CDR3 is TGTGCCAGCAGCTTGAGAAGGGAAGGCACAGATACGCAGTATTTT. Protein: CASSLRREGTDTQYF.

This clonotype has only a few counts. The genes are TRBV27 and TRBJ1-2, with D unclear. Germline V gives CDR1 MNHEY, CDR2 SMNVEV (reference sequence). Trimming removed 4 bases at V and 4 bases at J, with 10 bases between. The length of the CDR3 is 13 residues. The CDR3 coding sequence is TGTGCCAGCAGTTCTCTCGGCGGCTATGGCTACACCTTC. Encoded protein: CASSSLGGYGYTF.

The gene calls are TRBV10-3 and TRBJ2-7, with no clear D. This CDR3 comprises 15 residues. V lost 7 bases, J lost 2 bases, and 18 bases lay in between. CDR1 is ENHRY and CDR2 is SYGVKD in the germline V gene. CDR3: CAITPGPEGPYEQYF. The CDR3 DNA sequence: TGTGCCATCACCCCCGGGCCCGAAGGGCCCTACGAGCAGTACTTC.

This chain joins TRBV20-1 and TRBJ1-3; D is uncertain. In germline, CDR1 is DFQATT, CDR2 SNEGSKA (reference sequence). V lost 6 bases, J lost 0 bases, and 9 bases lay in between. The CDR3 runs 13 residues. The CDR3 loop is CSAGQSSGNTIYF. The CDR3 DNA is TGCAGTGCAGGTCAAAGCTCTGGAAACACCATATATTTT.

The chain carries TRBV10-3 and TRBJ1-2, with D unclear. From germline, CDR1 is ENHRY and CDR2 SYGVKD. CDR3 length equals 12 residues. V was pared by 3 bases and J by 8 bases, with 10 bases between. For the CDR3, the DNA is TGTGCCATCAGTGATACCGGGGTCGGCTACACCTTC. This translates into CAISDTGVGYTF.

This clonotype was seen more than once but under ten times. The chain couples TRBV11-2 to TRBJ2-1, with D possibly matching TRBD2 (5 bases). This CDR3 spans 16 amino acids. V lost 2 bases to trimming and J lost 6 bases, with 17 bases between them. CDR1 and CDR2 from the germline V gene are SGHAT and FQNNGV. In DNA, the CDR3 is TGTGCCAGCAGCTTACCGAGGGTCTTATCACGCAATGAGCAGTTCTTC. It specifies CASSLPRVLSRNEQFF.

The rearrangement uses TRBV3-1 and TRBJ2-5, with TRBD2 as a possible D gene (6 bases). The CDR3 has 18 amino acids. Germline-derived CDR1 and CDR2 are LGHDT and YNNKEL (reference sequence). Trimming cost V 0 bases and J 0 bases, with 17 bases left between them. DNA of the CDR3: TGTGCCAGCAGCCAAGAGCGGGTAGCGGAGGGGTACCAAGAGACCCAGTACTTC. This codes for CASSQERVAEGYQETQYF.

This clonotype was seen a handful of times. The chain joins TRBV27 to TRBJ2-3; the match to TRBD2 covers 8 bases. J gave up 0 bases and V 7 bases, and 15 bases lay outside the gene matches. This CDR3 is 18 amino acids long. Looked up from germline, CDR1 is MNHEY and CDR2 is SMNVEV (reference sequence). CDR3 sequence: CASIGTRLLLISTDTQYF. The CDR3 bases are TGTGCCAGCATAGGGACTAGACTCCTATTAATTAGCACAGATACGCAGTATTTT.

This clonotype was observed a few times. The V call is TRBV5-1, the J call TRBJ1-1; 8 nucleotides line up with TRBD1. Germline values: CDR1 SGHRS, CDR2 YFSETQ. Trimming removed 4 bases from V and 5 bases from J; junction bases left unmatched: 7. The CDR3 has 14 residues. The chain's CDR3 is CASSMTGAPTEAFF. As DNA, the CDR3 is TGCGCCAGCAGCATGACAGGGGCGCCTACTGAAGCTTTCTTT.

This chain links TRBV2 with TRBJ2-2; 10 bases agree with TRBD2. J was trimmed by 5 bases and V by 6 bases; bases with no gene match: 6. From germline, CDR1 is SNHLY and CDR2 FYNNEI. The CDR3 is made up of 15 amino acids. The CDR3 sequence: CASSLAGVRTGELFF. In nucleotides, the CDR3 is TGTGCCAGCAGCCTAGCGGGAGTGAGGACCGGGGAGCTGTTTTTT. The full variable domain, rest sourced from reference TRBV2 and TRBJ2-2, is EPEVTQTPSHQVTQMGQEVILRCVPISNHLYFYWYRQILGQKVEFLVSFYNNEISEKSEIFDDQFSVERPDGSNFTLKIRSTKLEDSAMYFCASSLAGVRTGELFFGEGSRLTVL.

A few counts support this clonotype. This sequence joins TRBV6-1 and TRBJ1-2, with 8 bases aligning to TRBD1. Per germline, CDR1 MNHNS and CDR2 SASEGT. The CDR3 extends over 13 amino acids. The J segment lost 4 bases and the V segment lost 6 bases, leaving 4 bases of the junction unmatched. As DNA, the CDR3 is TGTGCCAGCAGATTGGACAGGGCCTATGGCTACACCTTC. This sequence encodes CASRLDRAYGYTF.

This clonotype came up many times. J is TRBJ2-5 and V is TRBV29-1; 9 nucleotides match TRBD2. The CDR3 length is 15 residues. V trimming: 3 bases; J trimming: 7 bases; junction bases outside the gene matches: 12. Germline CDR1 is SQVTM and CDR2 is ANQGSEA. CDR3 residues: CSVDVPGLARRTQYF. CDR3 nucleotide sequence: TGCAGCGTTGACGTCCCGGGACTAGCAAGAAGGACCCAGTACTTC. The whole variable domain, filled in from reference TRBV29-1 and TRBJ2-5, reads SAVISQKPSRDICQRGTSLTIQCQVDSQVTMMFWYRQQPGQSLTLIATANQGSEATYESGFVIDKFPISRPNLTFSTLTVSNMSPEDSSIYLCSVDVPGLARRTQYFGPGTRLLVL.

A few counts support this clonotype. The gene calls are TRBV2 and TRBJ1-2; D not resolved. This CDR3 has 11 amino acids. Looked up from germline, CDR1 is SNHLY and CDR2 is FYNNEI. V lost 7 bases to trimming and J lost 6 bases, with 9 bases between them. DNA of the CDR3: TGTGCCAGCACGGGGAATAATGGCTACACCTTC. It codes for CASTGNNGYTF.

This clonotype was counted between two and nine times. The CDR3 sequence is CASNSGKNTEAFF. CDR3 bases: TGTGCCAGCAATTCCGGAAAGAACACTGAAGCTTTCTTT. The chain couples TRBV2 to TRBJ1-1, with unresolved D. CDR1 and CDR2 from the germline V gene are SNHLY and FYNNEI. The CDR3 length is 13 residues. V lost 7 bases and J lost 1, with 10 bases in between.

This chain links TRBV27 with TRBJ1-2, with no clear D. The germline gives CDR1 MNHEY, CDR2 SMNVEV (reference sequence). CDR3 length equals 15 residues. Trimming removed 5 bases from V and 3 bases from J, with 16 bases in between. The CDR3 sequence is CASSVTGRTHYGYTF. The CDR3 DNA follows: TGTGCCAGCAGTGTCACCGGTCGTACTCACTATGGCTACACCTTC.

The chain employs TRBV19 and TRBJ2-3; the D call may be TRBD1 or TRBD2 (5 bases each). This CDR3 is 12 amino acids long. V gave up 6 bases and J gave up 1 base, with 5 bases separating them. Germline assignment: CDR1 LNHDA and CDR2 SQIVND (reference sequence). DNA of the CDR3: TGTGCCAGTAGGGGGGGCACAGATACGCAGTATTTT. This translates into CASRGGTDTQYF.

The chain combines TRBV20-1 with TRBJ2-1; 7 bases match TRBD2. J gave up 4 bases and V 2 bases, and 11 bases lay outside the gene matches. The CDR3 covers 16 residues. Germline V gene sequence: CDR1 DFQATT, CDR2 SNEGSKA (reference sequence). CDR3 nucleotide sequence: TGCAGTGCTAGAAGGAACCCGGGACTAACTTACAATGAGCAGTTCTTC. This sequence encodes CSARRNPGLTYNEQFF.

This clonotype was counted only a few times. The chain joins TRBV28 to TRBJ2-2, with D unclear. The CDR3 is 13 residues long. The germline CDR1 and CDR2 sequences are MDHEN and SYDVKM. V was pared by 7 bases and J by 2 bases, with 8 bases between. For the CDR3, the DNA is TGTGCCAGCACTCCCATTAACACCGGGGAGCTGTTTTTT. It translates to CASTPINTGELFF. The full variable domain, its missing parts supplied by reference TRBV28 and TRBJ2-2, is DVKVTQSSRYLVKRTGEKVFLECVQDMDHENMFWYRQDPGLGLRLIYFSYDVKMKEKGDIPEGYSVSREKKERFSLILESASTNQTSMYLCASTPINTGELFFGEGSRLTVL.

This clonotype appeared a few times. V is TRBV5-4 and J is TRBJ2-2; 8 nucleotides agree with TRBD2. Germline lookup yields CDR1 SGHNT and CDR2 YYREEE (reference sequence). The CDR3 extends over 15 amino acids. Losses at the gene ends were 2 bases for V and 1 base for J; bases not matched to a gene: 1. The CDR3: CASSFGGVNTGELFF. The CDR3 bases are TGTGCCAGCAGCTTCGGGGGGGTGAACACCGGGGAGCTGTTTTTT.

This clonotype was detected only a few times. V usage is TRBV4-1 and J usage is TRBJ1-5, with no clear D. The CDR3 totals 16 residues. CDR1 and CDR2 (germline): MGHRA, YSYEKL. Trimming cost V 4 bases and J 0 bases, with 13 bases left between them. CDR3 residues: CASSRTVGVSNQPQHF. CDR3 nucleotide sequence: TGCGCCAGCAGCCGAACGGTGGGAGTTAGCAATCAGCCCCAGCATTTT.